This T cell receptor beta chain was captured in a study of cytomegalovirus exposure and HLA in healthy donors. About this clone: The antigen is undetermined.

The CDR3 runs to 15 residues. After removal of 1 base from V and 7 bases from J, the junction contained 5 bases not matched to a gene. CDR1 LNHDA and CDR2 SQIVND come from the germline V gene (reference sequence). Use of 60 Vbeta and 13 Jbeta primers characterized the PCR. Generated by immunoSEQ multiplex PCR, the TCRdb table keeps only in-frame clones and is missing some. The sample lists 100,000 to 150,000 clones, 74% occurring once. Study outcomes and limitations: A later analysis linked a missense DCLRE1C variant to TCR beta V- and J-gene trimming. Relative to equally common others, HLA-associated TCR beta chains showed greater clonal expansion in a later analysis. TRBV6-2, TRBV6-3 and some other V segments were excluded as indistinguishable.

The J gene is TRBJ2-1, the V gene TRBV19; 9 bases fit TRBD2. The specimen was PBMCs. The TCR was taken from a man in his forties in good health and CMV-seropositive. CDR3 amino acids: CASSIVAGDFNEQFF. CDR3 sequence (DNA): TGTGCCAGTAGTATAGTAGCGGGAGATTTTAATGAGCAGTTCTTC. Using reference TRBV19 and TRBJ2-1 for the parts outside the CDR3, the full variable domain is DGGITQSPKYLFRKEGQNVTLSCEQNLNHDAMYWYRQDPGQGLRLIYYSQIVNDFQKGDIAEGYSVSREKKESFPLTVTSAQKNPTAFYLCASSIVAGDFNEQFFGPGTRLTVL.